Each of the 3 T cell receptor beta chains below was sequenced from the same sample in a study of response to subunit inactivated influenza vaccine. Via MiXCR, TCRdb re-called the RT-PCR reads, giving one row per CDR3 protein. The table has 550,000 to 800,000 distinct CDR3 sequences, about 15% seen once; the top ten hold approximately 10%. The sequenced sample was PBMCs from blood, obtained 11 to 12 days after vaccination. The receptors originated from a man over 45 who received an inactivated influenza vaccine.

J is TRBJ2-5 and V is TRBV12-3 or TRBV12-4; D is ambiguous. Trimming took off 10 bases at V and 3 bases at J, with 12 bases between the two ends. The length of the CDR3 is 12 residues. The CDR3, as DNA: TGTGCCACCGGAAGATCCAAAGAGACCCAGTACTTC. The encoded protein is CATGRSKETQYF.

Points on this clonotype: At one of its ends the junction is not consistent with the germline gene, which may arise from a read error. CDR3 in DNA: TGTGCCACCAGCCAAGAGCAGCGAGGGGGAAAACTGTTTTTT. This encodes CATSQEQRGGKLFF. The chain carries TRBV14 and TRBJ1-4; tentative D call: TRBD1 (6 bases). Germline loops: CDR1 SGHDN, CDR2 FVKESK. This CDR3 comprises 14 residues.

At least ten counts were recorded for this clonotype. The rearrangement uses TRBV5-1 and TRBJ2-5, with D possibly TRBD1 on 6 matching bases. The CDR3 has 15 amino acids. V gave up 3 bases and J gave up 2 bases, with 14 bases separating them. CDR1 and CDR2 from the germline V gene are SGHRS and YFSETQ. Written as DNA, the CDR3 is TGCGCCAGCAGCTCGACCTCAGGGGTTCAAGAGACCCAGTACTTC. Protein sequence: CASSSTSGVQETQYF. The variable domain in full, with the rest retrieved from reference TRBV5-1 and TRBJ2-5, is KAGVTQTPRYLIKTRGQQVTLSCSPISGHRSVSWYQQTPGQGLQFLFEYFSETQRNKGNFPGRFSGRQFSNSRSEMNVSTLELGDSALYLCASSSTSGVQETQYFGPGTRLLVL.